A single sample gave rise to the 24 T cell receptor beta chains below, sequenced in a study of beta chain features in type 1 diabetes. Reverse transcribing all isolated RNA meant expressed TCRB transcripts were sequenced. The method was immunoSEQ multiplex PCR; TCRdb's version includes in-frame clones alone and lacks a portion of them. The data contain around 430,000 clones, roughly 30% of them singletons. Sequenced input: naive CD4+ T cells from blood. These receptors were collected from a man between 18 and 29 years old in good health.

V gene TRBV7-9 combines with J gene TRBJ2-3; 9 bases are a match to TRBD2. J gave up 4 bases and V 0 bases, and 14 bases lay outside the gene matches. The germline gives CDR1 SEHNR, CDR2 FQNEAQ (reference sequence). The CDR3 covers 19 residues. The CDR3 region is CASSLAQGASGIRADTQYF. As DNA, the CDR3 is TGTGCCAGCAGCTTAGCTCAAGGGGCTAGCGGGATCCGCGCAGATACGCAGTATTTT. The complete variable domain, with remaining parts taken from reference TRBV7-9 and TRBJ2-3, reads DTGVSQNPRHKITKRGQNVTFRCDPISEHNRLYWYRQTLGQGPEFLTYFQNEAQLEKSRLLSDRFSAERPKGSFSTLEIQRTEQGDSAMYLCASSLAQGASGIRADTQYFGPGTRLTVL.

This clone has just a few counts. The genes are TRBV30 and TRBJ1-2; unclear D gene. The CDR3 loop spans 13 amino acids. The ends were cut back, 8 bases at V and 2 bases at J, with 15 bases in the middle. CDR1 is GTSNPN and CDR2 is SVGIG in the germline V gene (reference sequence). The CDR3 sequence is CAGPVAGNYGYTF. The CDR3 DNA is TGTGCCGGACCCGTGGCGGGGAACTATGGCTACACCTTC.

The chain recombines TRBV2 with TRBJ2-3; 9 nucleotides align to TRBD2. The CDR3 sequence is 16 residues long. CDR1 and CDR2 from the germline V gene are SNHLY and FYNNEI. Trimming took 8 bases from V and 2 from J; bases not matched to a gene: 11. The CDR3 DNA follows: TGTGCCAGCGCCCGATCGAGCGGGAGGACCACAGATACGCAGTATTTT. This sequence encodes CASARSSGRTTDTQYF.

CDR3 sequence: CARQAGRNRPYQPQHF. In DNA form, the CDR3 reads TGTGCCAGACAAGCAGGCCGGAACAGGCCTTATCAGCCCCAGCATTTT. The chain joins TRBV21-1 to TRBJ1-5; the D call of TRBD1 is as the table states it, not checked on the DNA. TRBV21-1 has pseudogene status. The CDR3 loop spans 16 amino acids.

This chain links TRBV30 with TRBJ2-7, with a possible D match to TRBD1 (6 bases). V dropped 0 bases and J dropped 9 bases, with 15 bases sitting between them. This CDR3 has 13 amino acids. From germline, CDR1 is GTSNPN and CDR2 SVGIG (reference sequence). This CDR3 is CAWSVPGTSAQYF. CDR3 DNA sequence: TGTGCCTGGAGTGTACCCGGGACAAGCGCGCAGTACTTC.

This clone was counted a few times. This sequence joins TRBV5-1 and TRBJ2-1, with D possibly TRBD1 on 5 matching bases. This CDR3 is built from 16 residues. The germline V gene encodes CDR1 SGHRS and CDR2 YFSETQ. V lost 0 bases to trimming and J lost 7 bases, with 17 bases between them. The CDR3 here is CASSLAIGSRANEQFF. CDR3 coding DNA: TGCGCCAGCAGCTTGGCCATAGGTAGCAGGGCGAATGAGCAGTTCTTC.

This clone was seen more than once but under ten times. This chain joins TRBV7-9 and TRBJ2-5, with 14 bases aligning to TRBD2. Germline V lookup: CDR1 SEHNR, CDR2 FQNEAQ (reference sequence). The CDR3 runs 16 residues. The V and J ends lost 5 bases and 5 bases, in that order; junction bases with no gene match: 7. CDR3 loop: CASSPRTSGRSETQYF. CDR3 in DNA: TGTGCCAGCAGCCCCCGGACTAGCGGGAGGTCGGAGACCCAGTACTTC.

The genes are TRBV5-1 and TRBJ2-5, with no clear D. Germline V lookup: CDR1 SGHRS, CDR2 YFSETQ. This CDR3 has 15 amino acids. The V end lost 0 bases, the J end lost 2 bases, and 11 bases lay between the germline ends. In DNA, the CDR3 is TGCGCCAGCAGCTTGGAGGCATCTGTACAAGAGACCCAGTACTTC. It encodes CASSLEASVQETQYF.

V gene TRBV30 combines with J gene TRBJ1-1; D gene ambiguous. The CDR3 contains 13 residues. The V end lost 3 bases, the J end lost 1 base, and 9 bases lay between the germline ends. CDR1 and CDR2 from the germline V gene are GTSNPN and SVGIG (reference sequence). The CDR3, as DNA: TGTGCCTGGAGGGGGTCAGAGAACACTGAAGCTTTCTTT. This translates into CAWRGSENTEAFF. Variable domain in full (rest from reference TRBV30 and TRBJ1-1): SQTIHQWPATLVQPVGSPLSLECTVEGTSNPNLYWYRQAAGRGLQLLFYSVGIGQISSEVPQNLSASRPQDRQFILSSKKLLLSDSGFYLCAWRGSENTEAFFGQGTRLTVV.

This clone was observed a few times. The rearrangement joins TRBV5-1 to TRBJ2-7; TRBD2 agrees at 13 bases. V lost 0 bases and J lost 3; bases outside the gene matches: 0. The CDR3 consists of 15 residues. Germline V lookup: CDR1 SGHRS, CDR2 YFSETQ. In DNA, the CDR3 is TGCGCCAGCAGCTTGGGACTAGCGGGAGGCTACGAGCAGTACTTC. Protein sequence: CASSLGLAGGYEQYF. Using reference TRBV5-1 and TRBJ2-7 for the parts outside the CDR3, the full variable domain is KAGVTQTPRYLIKTRGQQVTLSCSPISGHRSVSWYQQTPGQGLQFLFEYFSETQRNKGNFPGRFSGRQFSNSRSEMNVSTLELGDSALYLCASSLGLAGGYEQYFGPGTRLTVT.

This clone appeared a few times. The gene calls are TRBV29-1 and TRBJ2-7; unclear D gene. Germline lookup yields CDR1 SQVTM and CDR2 ANQGSEA. V was pared by 1 base and J by 1 base, with 5 bases between. The CDR3 is 12 residues long. The CDR3 DNA reads as TGCAGCGTTGAAGTACAGTCCTACGAGCAGTACTTC. Its translation is CSVEVQSYEQYF.

J is TRBJ2-5 and V is TRBV4-1; weak D call: TRBD2 (6 bases). This CDR3 region has 14 residues. Trimming pared 5 bases from V and 2 bases from J, leaving 12 bases between. Germline CDR1 and CDR2: MGHRA and YSYEKL. The CDR3 sequence is CASSLASEQETQYF. The CDR3, as DNA: TGCGCCAGCAGCTTAGCTAGCGAACAAGAGACCCAGTACTTC.

This clone was observed a few times. This chain connects TRBV5-1 to TRBJ2-3, with unresolved D. The CDR3 totals 14 residues. Germline loops: CDR1 SGHRS, CDR2 YFSETQ. With 7 bases removed from V and 0 bases from J, the gap between germline ends came to 12 bases. CDR3 residues: CASESGPSTDTQYF. Written as DNA, the CDR3 is TGCGCCAGCGAATCCGGGCCCAGCACAGATACGCAGTATTTT.

The rearrangement links TRBV7-2 to TRBJ2-7; TRBD1 matches 9 bases. Germline trimming cut 4 bases from V and 2 bases from J; bases unmatched to any gene: 6. Germline V gives CDR1 SGHTA, CDR2 FQGNSA. The CDR3 has 15 amino acids. Here the CDR3 reads CASSSQRDRAYEQYF. The CDR3 coding sequence is TGTGCCAGCAGCTCGCAACGGGACAGGGCCTACGAGCAGTACTTC.

This chain uses TRBV6-5 with TRBJ2-5, with TRBD2 matching 15 bases. V dropped 5 bases and J dropped 9; count of bases not matched to a gene: 7. The CDR3 is made up of 15 amino acids. CDR1 MNHEY and CDR2 SVGAGI come from the germline V gene. In nucleotides, the CDR3 is TGTGCCAGCAGTCGGACTAGCGGGAGGGCCGGGGCCCAGTACTTC. This sequence encodes CASSRTSGRAGAQYF.

For this clone: Other DNA sequences in this specimen translate into the identical CDR3. The rearrangement links TRBV7-3 to TRBJ2-5; the match to TRBD2 covers 9 bases. The V and J ends lost 1 base and 1 base, in that order; junction bases with no gene match: 1. CDR1 and CDR2 from the germline V gene are SGHTA and FQGTGA. There are 15 residues in the CDR3. The CDR3 sequence is CASSLNSGSQETQYF. In DNA form, the CDR3 reads TGTGCCAGCAGCTTAAATAGCGGGAGCCAAGAGACCCAGTACTTC.

Comments on this clone: Within the sample, other DNA sequences also encode this same CDR3. This chain joins TRBV20-1 and TRBJ2-7; maybe TRBD1 (6 bases). Germline loops: CDR1 DFQATT, CDR2 SNEGSKA (reference sequence). The CDR3 is 11 amino acids. V dropped 3 bases and J dropped 4 bases, with 7 bases sitting between them. As DNA, the CDR3 is TGCAGTGCTAGGGACAGTTACGAGCAGTACTTC. Translation: CSARDSYEQYF.

Worth noting for this clone: Other DNA sequences in this specimen translate into the identical CDR3. The V and J genes are TRBV7-3 and TRBJ2-3; possibly TRBD2 for D (6 bases). V dropped 4 bases and J dropped 0 bases, with 8 bases sitting between them. Germline V gene sequence: CDR1 SGHTA, CDR2 FQGTGA. This CDR3 is 14 amino acids long. The CDR3, as DNA: TGTGCCAGCAGCTCGGGACTCAGCACAGATACGCAGTATTTT. As protein: CASSSGLSTDTQYF. The full variable domain, in which reference TRBV7-3 and TRBJ2-3 provide the parts outside the CDR3, is GAGVSQTPSNKVTEKGKYVELRCDPISGHTALYWYRQSLGQGPEFLIYFQGTGAADDSGLPNDRFFAVRPEGSVSTLKIQRTERGDSAVYLCASSSGLSTDTQYFGPGTRLTVL.

The genes are TRBV5-1 and TRBJ2-1, with D uncertain. Trimming shortened V by 3 bases and J by 0 bases, and 10 bases separated the two germline ends. The CDR3 sequence is 15 residues long. From germline, CDR1 is SGHRS and CDR2 YFSETQ. CDR3 sequence (DNA): TGCGCCAGCAGCTCCGACTCGAGCTCCTACAATGAGCAGTTCTTC. Its protein is CASSSDSSSYNEQFF.

This clone was detected a few times. The chain recombines TRBV30 with TRBJ1-1; D perhaps matches TRBD1 (5 bases). Germline V gives CDR1 GTSNPN, CDR2 SVGIG (reference sequence). The CDR3 runs 12 residues. The V end lost 5 bases, the J end lost 4 bases, and 11 bases lay between the germline ends. This CDR3 reads CAWGARGTEAFF. CDR3 DNA sequence: TGTGCCTGGGGTGCAAGGGGCACTGAAGCTTTCTTT.

V is TRBV9 and J is TRBJ2-1; 9 bases align to TRBD2. The CDR3 is made up of 15 amino acids. V shed 1 base and J 4 bases; nucleotides not matched to a gene: 3. Per germline, CDR1 SGDLS and CDR2 YYNGEE. CDR3 sequence reads: CASSVNSGGYNEQFF. CDR3 in DNA: TGTGCCAGCAGCGTAAATAGCGGGGGTTACAATGAGCAGTTCTTC.

The CDR3 DNA follows: TGCAGCGTTGTTCTGGGTAGAACTGAAGCTTTCTTT. Its translation: CSVVLGRTEAFF. V usage is TRBV29-1 and J usage is TRBJ1-1; D is uncertain. V was shortened by 4 bases and J by 5 bases, with 11 bases between the two germline ends. From germline, CDR1 is SQVTM and CDR2 ANQGSEA. The CDR3 has 12 residues.

Concerning this clone itself: The sample has other DNA sequences that encode this CDR3 too. The chain combines TRBV30 with TRBJ2-3; 11 positions agree with TRBD2. The CDR3 runs to 14 residues. Trimming cost V 3 bases and J 2 bases; bases outside gene matches: 1. CDR1 and CDR2 (germline): GTSNPN, SVGIG (reference sequence). The CDR3 is CAWRLAGVTDTQYF. Here the CDR3 DNA reads TGTGCCTGGAGACTAGCGGGAGTCACAGATACGCAGTATTTT.

This clone appeared a few times. The chain combines TRBV29-1 with TRBJ2-7; no definite D call. Germline assignment: CDR1 SQVTM and CDR2 ANQGSEA. V lost 4 bases, J lost 3 bases, and 7 bases lay in between. The CDR3 sequence is 11 residues long. This CDR3 is CSVAEDYEQYF. DNA for the CDR3: TGCAGCGTTGCCGAGGACTACGAGCAGTACTTC.